These 5 T cell receptor beta chains were all obtained from the same sample, sequenced in a study of T cell responses to AZD1222 COVID-19 vaccine (dated by TCRdb to the early 2020s). The method was the immunoSEQ multiplex PCR assay. The clones in this table, taken by TCRdb from immuneACCESS, are in-frame only. Not every clone is retained; where verified, under half of the shortfall comes from an unresolved V gene, and the cause of the rest is unknown. The sample table holds 120,000 or so clones, of which approximately 90% were seen once. The ten top clones hold about 5% of the sample. The intended sense of this specimen's time point label: baseline before first vaccination. This sample comprised peripheral blood, obtained on day 0 of AZD1222 vaccination. These receptors came from an adult in good health.

J is TRBJ2-3 and V is TRBV28; 14 nucleotides agree with TRBD2. This CDR3 comprises 17 residues. CDR1 and CDR2 from the germline V gene are MDHEN and SYDVKM. The J segment lost 5 bases and the V segment lost 6 bases, leaving 10 bases of the junction unmatched. The DNA of the CDR3 is TGTGCCAGCAGCTCCCCAATAGGGACTAGCGGGGGAGATACGCAGTATTTT. Protein product: CASSSPIGTSGGDTQYF.

This clone showed up just a few times. The J gene is TRBJ1-2, the V gene TRBV19, with 7 bases matching TRBD1. This CDR3 comprises 12 residues. Germline loops: CDR1 LNHDA, CDR2 SQIVND (reference sequence). Unmatched junction bases numbered 6, after V lost 6 bases and J lost 8 bases. CDR3 sequence (DNA): TGTGCCAGTAGGACAGGGATTTACGGCTACACCTTC. Amino acid sequence: CASRTGIYGYTF.

The rearrangement joins TRBV10-2 to TRBJ1-5; D is perhaps TRBD1 (6 bases). This CDR3 region has 13 residues. Per the germline V gene, CDR1 is WSHSY and CDR2 is SAAADI. Trimming stripped 9 bases from V and 1 base from J, with 10 bases between. CDR3 bases: TGCGCCAGTAATCAGGGGAGCAATCAGCCCCAGCATTTT. Encoded protein: CASNQGSNQPQHF.

The CDR3 DNA follows: TGTGCCAGTAGTGCCGGGACTCCTAAAAATGAGCAGTTCTTC. Amino acid sequence: CASSAGTPKNEQFF. The chain is built from TRBV19 and TRBJ2-1, with D maybe TRBD2 (6 bases). Trimming took off 5 bases at V and 7 bases at J, with 15 bases between the two ends. Germline V gene sequence: CDR1 LNHDA, CDR2 SQIVND (reference sequence). This CDR3 spans 14 amino acids.

This chain joins TRBV7-2 and TRBJ2-7, with D uncertain. Germline V gene data show CDR1 as SGHTA and CDR2 as FQGNSA. This CDR3 has 11 amino acids. V was cut by 5 bases and J by 2 bases, with 4 bases left in between. CDR3 residues: CASSPAYEQYF. The DNA of the CDR3 is TGTGCCAGCAGCCCAGCCTACGAGCAGTACTTC.